This passage covers 3 T cell receptor beta chains from one sample sequenced in a study of cytotoxic CD8 clonotypes in ibrutinib-treated CLL. This table comes from immunoSEQ multiplex PCR, and its TCRdb copy is limited to in-frame clones, with some not included. The data show about 50,000 clones, about half seen once. This sample comprised PBMCs, obtained after 12 months of ibrutinib treatment. These receptors were taken from a human donor with chronic lymphocytic leukemia.

The J gene is TRBJ2-5, the V gene TRBV15, with 8 bases lining up with TRBD1. This CDR3 has 14 residues. The J segment lost 5 bases and the V segment lost 1 base, leaving 3 bases of the junction unmatched. Germline V gene lookup returns CDR1 LNHNV and CDR2 YYDKDF (reference sequence). CDR3 region: CATSRANRGETQYF. The CDR3, as DNA: TGTGCCACCAGCAGAGCAAACAGGGGGGAGACCCAGTACTTC.

The rearrangement uses TRBV5-6 and TRBJ2-1; TRBD1 aligns across 12 bases. The length of the CDR3 is 15 residues. Trimming cost V 4 bases and J 7 bases; bases outside gene matches: 6. Germline V gene data show CDR1 as SGHDT and CDR2 as YYEEEE. This CDR3 reads CASSSGTGGWNEQFF. DNA for the CDR3: TGTGCCAGCAGCAGTGGGACAGGGGGCTGGAATGAGCAGTTCTTC.

This chain's CDR3 is CASSQNALYQETQYF. CDR3 sequence (DNA): TGCGCCAGCAGCCAAAATGCTTTGTACCAAGAGACCCAGTACTTC. The rearrangement links TRBV4-1 to TRBJ2-5; D remains unclear. The germline V gene has CDR1 MGHRA and CDR2 YSYEKL. The V end lost 2 bases, the J end lost 0 bases, and 10 bases lay between the germline ends. The CDR3 is 15 amino acids.